The clone carrying this T cell receptor (beta chain) was detected only once. The antigen remains undetermined. This sample was taken from a study of cytomegalovirus exposure and HLA in healthy donors. Study results and limitations: In a later analysis, at a false discovery rate of 0.05, about 16,000 TCR beta sequences matched HLA alleles.

This CDR3 has 14 residues. Germline CDR1 is SEHNR and CDR2 is FQNEAQ (reference sequence). Deletions cut 3 bases from V and 0 bases from J, with 8 bases between. The PCR used 60 Vbeta and 13 Jbeta primers. Clones were sequenced by immunoSEQ multiplex PCR, and TCRdb holds only the in-frame ones, with some missing. Among under 150,000 clones listed, 80% were seen once. V gene TRBV7-9 combines with J gene TRBJ1-1; D gene unclear. The sample was PBMCs. This sequence originates from a woman between 35 and 50 years old in good health and CMV-seronegative. The CDR3: CASSLGEVNTEAFF. The CDR3 DNA follows: TGTGCCAGCAGCTTGGGAGAAGTGAACACTGAAGCTTTCTTT. The full variable domain, in which reference TRBV7-9 and TRBJ1-1 provide the parts outside the CDR3, is DTGVSQNPRHKITKRGQNVTFRCDPISEHNRLYWYRQTLGQGPEFLTYFQNEAQLEKSRLLSDRFSAERPKGSFSTLEIQRTEQGDSAMYLCASSLGEVNTEAFFGQGTRLTVV.